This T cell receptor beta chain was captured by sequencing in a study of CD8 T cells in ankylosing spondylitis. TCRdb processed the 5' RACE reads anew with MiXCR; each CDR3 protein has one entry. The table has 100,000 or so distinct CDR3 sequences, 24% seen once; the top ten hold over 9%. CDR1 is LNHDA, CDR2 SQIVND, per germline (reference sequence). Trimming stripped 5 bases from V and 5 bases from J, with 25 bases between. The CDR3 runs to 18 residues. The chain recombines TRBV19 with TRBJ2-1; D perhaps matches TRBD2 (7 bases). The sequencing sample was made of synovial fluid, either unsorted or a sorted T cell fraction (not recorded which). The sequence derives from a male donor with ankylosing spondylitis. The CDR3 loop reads CASSRRGRAGQGDNEQFF. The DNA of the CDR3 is TGTGCCAGTAGTCGTCGGGGACGAGCGGGACAAGGGGACAATGAGCAGTTCTTC.